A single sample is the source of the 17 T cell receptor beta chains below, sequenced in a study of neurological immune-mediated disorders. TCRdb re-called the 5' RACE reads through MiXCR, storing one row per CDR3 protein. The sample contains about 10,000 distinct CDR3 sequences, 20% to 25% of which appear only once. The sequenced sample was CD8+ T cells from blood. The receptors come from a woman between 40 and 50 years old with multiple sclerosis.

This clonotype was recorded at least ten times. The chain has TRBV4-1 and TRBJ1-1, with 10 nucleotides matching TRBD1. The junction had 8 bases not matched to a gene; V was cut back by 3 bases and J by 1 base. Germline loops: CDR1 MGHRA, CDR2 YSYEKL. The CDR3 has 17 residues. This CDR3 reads CASSHRTGGWGNTEAFF. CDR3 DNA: TGCGCCAGCAGCCATAGGACAGGGGGTTGGGGGAACACTGAAGCTTTCTTT.

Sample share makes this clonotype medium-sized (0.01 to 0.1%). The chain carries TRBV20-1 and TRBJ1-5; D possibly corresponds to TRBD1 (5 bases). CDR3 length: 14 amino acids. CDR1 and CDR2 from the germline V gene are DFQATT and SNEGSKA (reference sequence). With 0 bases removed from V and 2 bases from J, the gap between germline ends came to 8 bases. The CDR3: CSARDRAGNQPQHF. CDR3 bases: TGCAGTGCTAGAGACAGGGCTGGCAATCAGCCCCAGCATTTT.

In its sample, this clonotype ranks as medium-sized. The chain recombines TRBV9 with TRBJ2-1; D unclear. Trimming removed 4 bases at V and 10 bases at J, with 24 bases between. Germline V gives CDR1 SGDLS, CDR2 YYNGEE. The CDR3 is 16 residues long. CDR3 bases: TGTGCCAGCAGCCCCCCCGTATCGGGCCTCCGGCGGGAGCAGTTCTTC. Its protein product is CASSPPVSGLRREQFF.

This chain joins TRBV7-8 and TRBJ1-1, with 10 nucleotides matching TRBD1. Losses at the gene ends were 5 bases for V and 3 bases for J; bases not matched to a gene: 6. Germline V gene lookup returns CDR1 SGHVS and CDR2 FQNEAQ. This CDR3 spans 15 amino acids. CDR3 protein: CASSRLGQGDTEAFF. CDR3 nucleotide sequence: TGTGCCAGCAGCCGCCTCGGACAGGGGGACACTGAAGCTTTCTTT.

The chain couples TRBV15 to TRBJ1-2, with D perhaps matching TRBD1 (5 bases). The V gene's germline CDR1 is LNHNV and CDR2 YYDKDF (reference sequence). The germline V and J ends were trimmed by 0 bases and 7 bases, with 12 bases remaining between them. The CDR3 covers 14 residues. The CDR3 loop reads CATSRDQGVSGYTF. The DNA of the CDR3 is TGTGCCACCAGCAGAGATCAAGGGGTTAGTGGCTACACCTTC.

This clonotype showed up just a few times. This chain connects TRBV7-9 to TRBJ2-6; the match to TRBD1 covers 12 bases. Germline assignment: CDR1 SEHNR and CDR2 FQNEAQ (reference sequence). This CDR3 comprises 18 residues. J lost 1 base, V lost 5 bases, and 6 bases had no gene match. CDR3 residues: CASSRGQGAPSGANVLTF. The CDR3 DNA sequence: TGTGCCAGCAGCCGGGGACAGGGGGCGCCTTCTGGGGCCAACGTCCTGACTTTC.

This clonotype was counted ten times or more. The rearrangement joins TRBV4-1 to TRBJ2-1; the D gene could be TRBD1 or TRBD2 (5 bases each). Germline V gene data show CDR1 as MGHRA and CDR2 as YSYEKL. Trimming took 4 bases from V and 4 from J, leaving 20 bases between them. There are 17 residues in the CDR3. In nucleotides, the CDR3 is TGCGCCAGCAGCCCCTTCGGCCACGGGGCCCTTTACAATGAGCAGTTCTTC. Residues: CASSPFGHGALYNEQFF.

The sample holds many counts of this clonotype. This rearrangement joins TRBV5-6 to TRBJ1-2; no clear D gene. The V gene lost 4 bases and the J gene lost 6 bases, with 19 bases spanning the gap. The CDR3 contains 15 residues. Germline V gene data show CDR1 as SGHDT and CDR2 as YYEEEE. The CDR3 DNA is TGTGCCAGCAGCGCAGACTTACTGATAAGGGATGGCTACACCTTC. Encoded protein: CASSADLLIRDGYTF.

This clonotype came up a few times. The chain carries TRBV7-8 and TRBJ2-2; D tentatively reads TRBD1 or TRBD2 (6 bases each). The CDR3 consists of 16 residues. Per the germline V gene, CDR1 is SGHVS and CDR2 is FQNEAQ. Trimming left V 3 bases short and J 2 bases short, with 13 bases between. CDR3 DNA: TGTGCCAGCAGCTTGAGGGGGGATACAAACACCGGGGAGCTGTTTTTT. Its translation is CASSLRGDTNTGELFF.

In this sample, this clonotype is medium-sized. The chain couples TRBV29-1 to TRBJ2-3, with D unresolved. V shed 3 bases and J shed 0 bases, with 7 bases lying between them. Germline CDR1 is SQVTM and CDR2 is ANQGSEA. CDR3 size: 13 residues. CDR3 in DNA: TGCAGCGTTGACGGTTTTAGCACAGATACGCAGTATTTT. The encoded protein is CSVDGFSTDTQYF.

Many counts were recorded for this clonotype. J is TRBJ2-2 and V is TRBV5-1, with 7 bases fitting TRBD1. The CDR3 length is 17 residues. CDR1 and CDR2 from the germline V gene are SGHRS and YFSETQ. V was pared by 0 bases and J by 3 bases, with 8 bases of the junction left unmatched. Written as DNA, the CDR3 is TGCGCCAGCAGCTTGGGACAGGGCCAGGTGTACACCGGGGAGCTGTTTTTT. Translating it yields CASSLGQGQVYTGELFF.

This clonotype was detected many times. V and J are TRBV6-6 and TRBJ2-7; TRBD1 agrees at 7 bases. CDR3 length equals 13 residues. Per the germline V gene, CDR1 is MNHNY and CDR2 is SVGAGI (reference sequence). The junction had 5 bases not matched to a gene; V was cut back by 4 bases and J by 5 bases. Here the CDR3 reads CASSSFDRDEQYF. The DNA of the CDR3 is TGTGCCAGCAGTTCCTTTGACAGGGACGAGCAGTACTTC.

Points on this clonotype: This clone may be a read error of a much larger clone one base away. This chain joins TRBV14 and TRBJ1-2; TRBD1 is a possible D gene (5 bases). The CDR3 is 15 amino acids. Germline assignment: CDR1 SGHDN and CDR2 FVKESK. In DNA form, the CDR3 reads TGTACCAGCAGCCAAGGGACTGAAGCTAACTATGGCTACACCTTC. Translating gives CTSSQGTEANYGYTF.

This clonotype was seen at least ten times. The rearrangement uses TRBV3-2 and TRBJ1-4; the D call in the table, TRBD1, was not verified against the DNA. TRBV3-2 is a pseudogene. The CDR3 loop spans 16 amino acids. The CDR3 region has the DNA TGTGCCAGCAGCCTGACAGGATTTGCAACTAATGAAAAACTGTTTTTT. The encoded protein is CASSLTGFATNEKLFF.

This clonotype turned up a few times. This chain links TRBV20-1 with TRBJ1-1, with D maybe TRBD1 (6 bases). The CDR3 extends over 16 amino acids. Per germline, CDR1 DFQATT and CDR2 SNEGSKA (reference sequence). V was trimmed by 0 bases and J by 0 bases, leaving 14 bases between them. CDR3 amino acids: CSARDPEGQLNTEAFF. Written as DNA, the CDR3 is TGCAGTGCTAGAGATCCCGAGGGACAACTGAACACTGAAGCTTTCTTT.

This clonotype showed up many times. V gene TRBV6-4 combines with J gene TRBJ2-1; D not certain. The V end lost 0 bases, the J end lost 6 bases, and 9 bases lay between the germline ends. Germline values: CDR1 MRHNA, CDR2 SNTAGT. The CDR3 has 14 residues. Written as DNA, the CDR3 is TGTGCCAGCAGTGACTCTGGGGAATCCAATGAGCAGTTCTTC. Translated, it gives CASSDSGESNEQFF.

The DNA for the CDR3 is TGCGCCAGCAGCTTGTCTAGCAGCAATGAGCAGTTCTTC. Protein: CASSLSSSNEQFF. The chain carries TRBV5-1 and TRBJ2-1; D might be TRBD2 (5 bases). CDR1 and CDR2 from the germline V gene are SGHRS and YFSETQ. This CDR3 is 13 amino acids long. Trimming stripped 1 base from V and 6 bases from J, with 8 bases between.